The clone carrying this T cell receptor (beta chain) came up a few times. The antigen is undetermined. This entry comes from a study of T cell repertoires in cytomegalovirus infection. Study-wide background: Used in the study were CMV epitopes, some recently identified and HLA-C-restricted, others well-studied and HLA-B-restricted. Public TCR beta signatures marked donors with CMV infection and the matching HLA.

One entry per CDR3 protein results from TCRdb running MiXCR on the reads. Altogether under 150,000 distinct CDR3 sequences are present, over 30% being singletons, with the ten largest covering roughly two fifths. Study-wide points: There were carriers of CMV plus the relevant HLA, and cumulative public TCR beta family frequency identified them. Dominating the ex vivo response were TCR beta clonotypes that were CMV-specific and HLA-C-restricted.

The CDR3 spans 16 residues. Trimming took 2 bases from V and 4 from J; bases not matched to a gene: 9. Germline-derived CDR1 and CDR2 are SGHAT and FQNNGV. Material: CD8+ T cells from cultured PBMCs, obtained from culture after CMV antigen stimulation. V and J are TRBV11-2 and TRBJ2-5, with TRBD1 identical over 8 bases. The sequence was collected from a human donor in good health (CMV status not recorded). Some clones in this sample may be carry-over from other donors' samples. CDR3 sequence reads: CASSLKFGTGGETQYF. In DNA, the CDR3 is TGTGCCAGCAGCTTAAAATTTGGGACAGGTGGAGAGACCCAGTACTTC.